Below are 6 T cell receptor beta chains sequenced from a single sample in a study of T-cell reconstitution after alpha-beta-depleted transplantation in children. Broader study findings: T-cell counts and diversity at one year following transplant were attributed mainly to newly produced T cells.

Unique molecular identifiers were incorporated during preparation of the TCRbeta library. TCRdb used MiXCR to reprocess the PCR reads, holding one entry per CDR3 protein. Among a few hundred thousand distinct CDR3 sequences listed, over 7% were seen once. Antigen specificity for these receptors is unknown. The material sequenced was peripheral blood, taken 360 days after TCRalphabeta/CD19-depleted stem cell transplant. The receptors originated from a female patient aged 2 to 10 who had a stem cell transplant for Fanconi anemia, so the T cells may come from the graft donor.

This clonotype showed up many times. The J gene is TRBJ2-5, the V gene TRBV20-1; the D gene is possibly TRBD1 (6 bases). Germline CDR1 is DFQATT and CDR2 is SNEGSKA (reference sequence). The CDR3 consists of 14 residues. The ends were cut back, 4 bases at V and 5 bases at J, with 17 bases in the middle. The CDR3 DNA is TGCAGTGCTATTCGTCGAGTGAGGGGGGAGACCCAGTACTTC. This gives the protein CSAIRRVRGETQYF.

This clonotype has only a few counts. This chain joins TRBV5-1 and TRBJ2-3; TRBD2 agrees at 9 bases. The germline V gene encodes CDR1 SGHRS and CDR2 YFSETQ. The CDR3 is made up of 13 amino acids. With 7 bases clipped from V and 4 bases from J, the junction kept 4 bases outside the gene matches. The DNA of the CDR3 is TGCGCCAGCGCGGGGGGGGGCCCAGATACGCAGTATTTT. This encodes CASAGGGPDTQYF.

This clonotype came up many times. The chain couples TRBV27 to TRBJ2-7, with no clear D. This CDR3 spans 16 amino acids. Germline V CDR1 and CDR2: MNHEY, SMNVEV (reference sequence). V lost 0 bases and J 0 bases, leaving 12 bases between the germline ends. This CDR3 reads CASSLSALPSSYEQYF. The CDR3, as DNA: TGTGCCAGCAGTTTATCGGCCTTACCTAGCTCCTACGAGCAGTACTTC.

This clonotype was counted at least ten times. The V gene is TRBV7-9, the J gene TRBJ2-3; perhaps TRBD2 as D (7 bases). In germline, CDR1 is SEHNR, CDR2 FQNEAQ (reference sequence). The CDR3 covers 19 residues. The V and J ends lost 4 bases and 0 bases respectively, with 23 bases between them. CDR3 nucleotide sequence: TGTGCCAGCAGCTCCCGAATTGGGGGGGCGGGACTCAGCACAGATACGCAGTATTTT. This gives the protein CASSSRIGGAGLSTDTQYF.

This clonotype was detected ten times or more. The chain employs TRBV5-6 and TRBJ2-3; D remains ambiguous. This CDR3 comprises 17 residues. V was trimmed by 0 bases and J by 0 bases, leaving 14 bases between them. Germline loops: CDR1 SGHDT, CDR2 YYEEEE. The CDR3: CASSLETIGWSTDTQYF. CDR3 bases: TGTGCCAGCAGCTTGGAAACTATCGGTTGGAGCACAGATACGCAGTATTTT.

This clonotype was seen ten or more times. The chain links TRBV5-1 to TRBJ2-7; no clear D gene. The CDR3 length is 12 residues. Per the germline V gene, CDR1 is SGHRS and CDR2 is YFSETQ. V was clipped by 1 base and J by 11 bases, with 13 bases between them. The CDR3 DNA sequence: TGCGCCAGCAGCTTGTTTAGGGAAAAGGAGTACTTC. Its translation: CASSLFREKEYF.